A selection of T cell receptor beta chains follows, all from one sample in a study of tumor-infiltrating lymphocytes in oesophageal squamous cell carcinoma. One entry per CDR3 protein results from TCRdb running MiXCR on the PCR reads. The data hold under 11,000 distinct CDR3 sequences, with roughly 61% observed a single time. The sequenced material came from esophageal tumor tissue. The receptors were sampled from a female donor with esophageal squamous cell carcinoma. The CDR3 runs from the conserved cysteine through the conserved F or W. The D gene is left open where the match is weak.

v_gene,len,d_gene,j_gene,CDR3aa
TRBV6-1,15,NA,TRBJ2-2,CASSLGLLDTGELFF
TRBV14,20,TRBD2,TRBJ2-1,CASSPFSLAGGPRSYNEQFF
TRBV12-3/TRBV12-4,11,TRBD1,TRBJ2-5,CASKTGETQYF
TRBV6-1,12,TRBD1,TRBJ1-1,CASSGQGREAFF
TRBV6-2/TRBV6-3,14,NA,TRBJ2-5,CASSEIPGGETQYF
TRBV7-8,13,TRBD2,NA,CASSLWGGGGQYF
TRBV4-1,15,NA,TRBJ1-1,CTSSPRPTQNTEAFF
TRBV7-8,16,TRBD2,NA,CASSLASGRSYNEQFF
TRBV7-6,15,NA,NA,CASSLYPGAVYEQYF
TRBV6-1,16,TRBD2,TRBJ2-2,CASSEETLAGVRELFF
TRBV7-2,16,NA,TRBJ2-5,CASSLRRGAPQGGQYF
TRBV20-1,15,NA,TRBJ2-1,CSARVARGRYNEQFF
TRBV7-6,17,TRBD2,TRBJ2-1,CASSPSPSGRAINEQFF
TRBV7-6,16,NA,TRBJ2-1,CASSSGAVTLGNEQFF
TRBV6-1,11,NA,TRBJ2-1,CASTSGDWQFF
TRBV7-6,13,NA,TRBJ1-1,CASSLGGGTRAFF
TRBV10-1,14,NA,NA,CASSVRDGTETQYF
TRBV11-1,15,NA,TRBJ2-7,CASSLFNGRNSPLHF
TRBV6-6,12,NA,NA,CASSLGTYEQYF
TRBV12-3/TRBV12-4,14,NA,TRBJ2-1,CASSPGGGRNEQFF
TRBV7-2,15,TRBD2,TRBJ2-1,CASSHLAGYSNEQFF
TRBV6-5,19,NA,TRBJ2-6,CASSYSSTGFYSGANVLTF
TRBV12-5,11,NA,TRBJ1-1,CASKMNTEAFF
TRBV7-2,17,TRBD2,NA,CASSLAGTSGFQYEQYF
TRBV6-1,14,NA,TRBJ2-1,CASSAKGDYNEQFF
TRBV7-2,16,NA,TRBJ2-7,CASSRKAGTENSPLHF
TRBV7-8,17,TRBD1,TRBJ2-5,CASSSIRDRGFWETQYF
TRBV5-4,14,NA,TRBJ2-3,CASSLDGGTDTQYF
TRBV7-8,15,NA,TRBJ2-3,CASSLGDGAADTQYF
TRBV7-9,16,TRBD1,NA,CASSLRTGPYSYEQYF
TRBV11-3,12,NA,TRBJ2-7,CASSLDRFEQYF
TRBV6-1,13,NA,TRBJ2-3,CASSQGDSDTQYF
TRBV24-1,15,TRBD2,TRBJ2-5,CATSEGLAGGETQYF
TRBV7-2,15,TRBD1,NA,CASSPTDRRWDEQYF
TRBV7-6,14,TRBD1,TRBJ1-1,CASRSGQGWTEAFF
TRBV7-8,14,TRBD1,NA,CASSSRTGAETQYF
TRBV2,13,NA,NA,CASSEGITYGYTF
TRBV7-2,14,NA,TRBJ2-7,CASSPDSTGYEQYF
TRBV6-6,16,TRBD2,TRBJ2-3,CASSPRAGGRADTQYF
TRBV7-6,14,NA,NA,CASSSSGNYNEQFF
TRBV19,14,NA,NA,CASKLSRLEGLQFF